One TCR beta chain is described in this entry. Its antigen is undetermined. CDR1 SGDLS and CDR2 YYNGEE come from the germline V gene. This CDR3 has 15 residues. Trimming removed 0 bases from V and 1 base from J; junction bases left unmatched: 2. Unique molecular identifiers were incorporated when the TCRbeta library was constructed. MiXCR was run by TCRdb on the PCR reads, yielding one entry per CDR3 protein. The table has 450,000 to 700,000 distinct CDR3 sequences, over 25% seen once; the top ten hold 35% to 40%. The sample is drawn from a study of T-cell reconstitution after alpha-beta-depleted transplantation in children. Study outcomes and limitations: Surviving thymic progenitors and recipient T cells were the source of high TCRbeta diversity at day 60 in some patients. After one year, T-cell counts and TCRbeta diversity mostly came from new T cells. Alpha-beta T cells present about two months after transplant were reported to originate from several hundred expanded graft clones.

The TCR comes from a boy under two years old with Wiskott-Aldrich syndrome, due to receive a stem cell transplant. This rearrangement joins TRBV9 to TRBJ2-3, with 7 bases fitting TRBD1. The specimen comprised PBMCs, sampled before TCRalphabeta/CD19-depleted stem cell transplant. The CDR3 DNA sequence: TGTGCCAGCAGCGTAGAGGGACAGCGCACAGATACGCAGTATTTT. It encodes CASSVEGQRTDTQYF.